A selection of T cell receptor beta chains follows, all from one sample in a study of shared T cell receptors in the human thymus. Method: immunoSEQ multiplex PCR; TCRdb's copy keeps in-frame clones and lacks some. The top ten hold 0.013% of the sample, which has 500,000 to 550,000 clones, about 84% seen once. This sample also appeared in a second study, on human thymus T cells.

The sequencing input was thymocytes. The receptors derive from a boy under two years old with a congenital heart defect. Each CDR3 is given with its conserved first and last residue. Each record gives: D gene, V gene, clone size, J gene, CDR3 DNA, CDR3 protein. A D gene is named only where the DNA matches it firmly. Only part of the rows carry a size: once, few, many, or a class if the clone is expanded.

TRBD1	TRBV5-1	.	TRBJ1-3	TGCGCCAGCAGCTGGGAAGGACAGGGTGGATTAAGAAACACCATATATTTT	CASSWEGQGGLRNTIYF
.	TRBV28	.	TRBJ2-7	TGTCATACAAGGGGGGGTGGGCCCTTCTACGAGCAGTACTTC	CHTRGGGPFYEQYF
TRBD1	TRBV4-3	.	TRBJ2-1	TGCGCCAGCAGCCAAGAGGGGACAGGGGCCCTTATACCCCACAATGAGCAGTTCTTC	CASSQEGTGALIPHNEQFF
.	TRBV5-6	once	TRBJ2-3	TGTGCCAGCAGCTTGGAGGACTTCGCCTTTACTGGCACAGATACGCAGTATTTT	CASSLEDFAFTGTDTQYF
TRBD1	TRBV23-1	.	TRBJ2-7	TGCGCCAGCAGCCCACCCCAGAGACAGGGGGCTCTTTACGAGCAGTACTTC	CASSPPQRQGALYEQYF
.	TRBV30	.	TRBJ2-7	TGTGCCCCCTTAGAGCAGTACTTC	CAPLEQYF
.	TRBV29-1	.	TRBJ1-1	TGCAGCGTCGCCCGGGACACATTCACTGAAGCTTTCTTT	CSVARDTFTEAFF
TRBD1	TRBV28	.	TRBJ1-2	TGTGCCAGCAGTTTAAGACAGGGGAAGGGTACTAACTATGGCTACACCTTC	CASSLRQGKGTNYGYTF
TRBD1	TRBV15	.	TRBJ1-2	TGTGCCACCAGCAGCCCCCCAGGGGGTGGCTACACCTTC	CATSSPPGGGYTF
TRBD2	TRBV7-2	once	TRBJ2-7	TGTGCCAGCAGCTTCCGTGGGAGGGCCAGCCACGAGCAGTACTTC	CASSFRGRASHEQYF
.	TRBV30	.	TRBJ2-1	TGTGCCTTGACAAGTCCCAATGAGCAGTTCTTC	CALTSPNEQFF
TRBD2	TRBV19	.	TRBJ2-7	TGTGCCAGTAGTCCCATAGCGGGAGGTCTCTACGAGCAGTACTTC	CASSPIAGGLYEQYF
.	TRBV30	.	TRBJ1-4	TGTGCCTGGAGTTCGACAGCCCCTAATGAAAAACTGTTTTTT	CAWSSTAPNEKLFF
TRBD1	TRBV11-2	.	TRBJ2-5	TGTGCCAGCAGCCGTGACAGGGGCCCCAATGGGGAGACCCAGTACTTC	CASSRDRGPNGETQYF
TRBD1	TRBV25-1	.	TRBJ1-3	TGTGCCAGCAGTGACCCATCCCAGGGGGACCGTGGAAACACCATATATTTT	CASSDPSQGDRGNTIYF
.	TRBV4-2	.	TRBJ1-4	TGTGCCAGCAGCCAGCACCGGACAGAGGGGAATGAAAAACTGTTTTTT	CASSQHRTEGNEKLFF
TRBD1	TRBV7-3	.	TRBJ1-2	TGTGCCAGCAGCCCACAGGGGGCTGGGGGCTACACCTTC	CASSPQGAGGYTF
.	TRBV10-3	few	TRBJ1-2	TGTGCCATCAGTGAGTCGAAATGCAGAATCCATGGCTACACCTTC	CAISESKCRIHGYTF
TRBD2	TRBV7-9	.	TRBJ2-1	TGTGCCAGCAGCTTAGCGCTTGGAGGGAGGGCCCTCTACAATGAGCAGTTCTTC	CASSLALGGRALYNEQFF
TRBD1	TRBV7-2	.	TRBJ2-1	TGTGCCAGCAGCTCACCGACAGGGAAGGGAGATGAGCAGTTCTTC	CASSSPTGKGDEQFF
TRBD1	TRBV7-9	.	TRBJ1-2	TGTGCAGCCGGGACAGTCTATGGCTACACCTTC	CAAGTVYGYTF
TRBD2	TRBV15	.	TRBJ2-5	TGTGCCACCAGCAGAGTACTAGCGGGAAGGGAGACCCAGTACTTC	CATSRVLAGRETQYF
TRBD2	TRBV4-3	.	TRBJ2-1	TGCGCCAGCAGCCAAGATCAGGGGACTAGCGGGAGTAGCTCCTACAATGAGCAGTTCTTC	CASSQDQGTSGSSSYNEQFF
TRBD1	TRBV14	once	TRBJ2-7	TGTGCCACCAGGCAGGGGGACGAGCAGTACTTC	CATRQGDEQYF
.	TRBV27	.	TRBJ2-5	TGTGCCAGCAGTCCAAAGGGGGCGCTCGAGGGACTGGGAGAAGCTTCGTGGACCCAGTACTTC	CASSPKGALEGLGEASWTQYF
.	TRBV7-3	.	TRBJ2-1	TGTGCCAGCAGCTTAATTTCGGCGGACTACAATGAGCAGTTCTTC	CASSLISADYNEQFF
.	TRBV6-6	.	TRBJ2-7	TGTGCCAGCAGTTACTCGATCGCAGGCTCCTACGAGCAGTACTTC	CASSYSIAGSYEQYF
.	TRBV25-1	.	TRBJ2-3	TGTGCCAGCAGTGAAATCGAGAGCACAGATACGCAGTATTTT	CASSEIESTDTQYF
TRBD2	TRBV4-2	.	TRBJ2-1	TGTGCCAGCAGACTCAAAGCGGGGGAGGGGTTCTTGCATGAGCAGTTCTTC	CASRLKAGEGFLHEQFF